The 3 T cell receptor beta chains presented below share a single source sample, sequenced in a study of OX40 agonist ivuxolimab in advanced cancers. Sequencing used immunoSEQ multiplex PCR; TCRdb keeps in-frame clones, though not all of them. The sample holds more than 50,000 clones, 65% to 90% seen once. The material sequenced was CD4+ or CD8+ T cells sorted from blood, taken in a trial of the OX40 agonist ivuxolimab. The receptor source for this set is an adult with an advanced solid tumor such as melanoma, head and neck, liver or kidney cancer.

The rearrangement joins TRBV18 to TRBJ2-7; D might be TRBD1 (6 bases). V dropped 0 bases and J dropped 2 bases, with 8 bases sitting between them. CDR1 is KGHSH and CDR2 is LQKENI in the germline V gene. This CDR3 contains 14 residues. CDR3 residues: CASSPPTGTYEQYF. In DNA form, the CDR3 reads TGTGCCAGCTCACCACCGACAGGTACCTACGAGCAGTACTTC.

V is TRBV29-1 and J is TRBJ2-7; the match to TRBD2 covers 9 bases. The germline V gene encodes CDR1 SQVTM and CDR2 ANQGSEA. This CDR3 contains 13 residues. Trimming at V came to 5 bases and at J to 2 bases, leaving 4 bases not matched to a gene. The CDR3 nucleotides are TGCAGCGTTCGAAGCGGGGGGACCTACGAGCAGTACTTC. It specifies CSVRSGGTYEQYF.

This rearrangement joins TRBV7-8 to TRBJ2-5; 7 positions match TRBD2. V shed 2 bases and J 1 base; nucleotides not matched to a gene: 10. CDR3 length: 17 residues. Germline V gene data show CDR1 as SGHVS and CDR2 as FQNEAQ. This chain's CDR3 is CASSLNMMLAVQETQYF. The CDR3 DNA reads as TGTGCCAGCAGCTTAAATATGATGCTAGCGGTCCAAGAGACCCAGTACTTC.